This T cell receptor beta chain was sequenced during a study of a mutant IDH1 vaccine in newly diagnosed glioma. Only in-frame clones appear in the TCRdb table, and some are missing; sequencing was by immunoSEQ multiplex PCR. The sample consists of about 50,000 clones, 80% to 90% of them appearing once. Time point given: week 35, safety follow-up. In the vaccine, a single dose held 300 ug of the mutant IDH1 20-mer peptide, along with topical imiquimod. Regarding the study as a whole: With respect to changes in top peripheral T cell clonotypes, pseudoprogression seemed unrelated.

Germline V gene lookup returns CDR1 SGHAT and CDR2 FQNNGV. Trimming removed 1 base at V and 10 bases at J, with 16 bases between. The CDR3 has 14 amino acids. Turning to this clone: The antigen remains unidentified.

Sequenced material: PBMCs, taken from a glioma patient whose treatment included an IDH1 peptide vaccine. The chain links TRBV11-2 to TRBJ1-1, with D possibly being TRBD1 (5 bases). The sequence came from a woman younger than 35 with glioma. The CDR3 bases are TGTGCCAGCAGCTTAGTGGGGGGGGAATCGTTAGCTTTCTTT. This gives the protein CASSLVGGESLAFF.